Following are 14 T cell receptor beta chains from one sample sequenced in a study of shared clonotypes between healthy human individuals. Positive CCR7 selection of CD45RO-negative cells yielded the naive CD8 cells, and terminally differentiated effector memory CD45RA+ cells were excluded. The assay was immunoSEQ multiplex PCR, and TCRdb's table has in-frame clones only and misses some. The sample has 1.5 million to 2.5 million clones, about 95% seen once; the top ten hold more than 0.9%. Sequenced material: naive CD8+ T cells sorted from blood. Receptors originate from a man between 18 and 35 years old in good health.

The rearrangement links TRBV6-5 to TRBJ1-2; tentative D call: TRBD1 (5 bases). V was trimmed by 2 bases and J by 6 bases, leaving 13 bases between them. The CDR3 loop spans 14 amino acids. CDR1 is MNHEY and CDR2 is SVGAGI in the germline V gene. CDR3 loop: CASSYGGGGDGYTF. The CDR3 nucleotides read TGTGCCAGCAGTTACGGTGGGGGTGGTGATGGCTACACCTTC.

V usage is TRBV7-6 and J usage is TRBJ2-7; 7 bases line up with TRBD1. Looked up from germline, CDR1 is SGHVS and CDR2 is FNYEAQ. J lost 2 bases, V lost 5 bases, and 12 bases had no gene match. The CDR3 has 16 residues. The CDR3 reads CASSLGEGQTTYEQYF. The CDR3 region has the DNA TGTGCCAGCAGCCTGGGAGAGGGACAGACGACCTACGAGCAGTACTTC.

The gene calls are TRBV11-2 and TRBJ2-1; a weak D match, TRBD1 (5 bases). Deletions cut 5 bases from V and 9 bases from J, with 20 bases between. The CDR3 spans 15 residues. CDR1 and CDR2 from the germline V gene are SGHAT and FQNNGV. CDR3 DNA sequence: TGTGCCAGCAGCCCAAAGCCGCCGACAGATGGTGAGCAGTTCTTC. This encodes CASSPKPPTDGEQFF.

The chain is built from TRBV7-9 and TRBJ2-7; TRBD1 aligns across 10 bases. The CDR3 has 15 residues. V lost 5 bases, J lost 5 bases, and 9 bases stayed unmatched. Germline assignment: CDR1 SEHNR and CDR2 FQNEAQ (reference sequence). The CDR3 DNA is TGTGCCAGCAGCATTTCCGGGACAGGGGCCCACGAGCAGTACTTC. This encodes CASSISGTGAHEQYF.

J is TRBJ2-7 and V is TRBV18; 9 positions agree with TRBD1. J was trimmed by 3 bases and V by 5 bases; bases with no gene match: 5. Germline V gives CDR1 KGHSH, CDR2 LQKENI. The CDR3 consists of 14 residues. CDR3 protein: CASSTDRGYYEQYF. DNA for the CDR3: TGTGCCAGCTCAACGGACAGGGGATACTACGAGCAGTACTTC. The complete variable domain, with remaining parts taken from reference TRBV18 and TRBJ2-7, reads NAGVMQNPRHLVRRRGQEARLRCSPMKGHSHVYWYRQLPEEGLKFMVYLQKENIIDESGMPKERFSAEFPKEGPSILRIQQVVRGDSAAYFCASSTDRGYYEQYFGPGTRLTVT.

The chain has TRBV19 and TRBJ2-3; the match to TRBD1 covers 8 bases. J lost 2 bases, V lost 3 bases, and 4 bases had no gene match. This CDR3 is built from 15 residues. The germline gives CDR1 LNHDA, CDR2 SQIVND (reference sequence). CDR3: CASSMWTGYTDTQYF. CDR3 coding DNA: TGTGCCAGTAGTATGTGGACAGGGTACACAGATACGCAGTATTTT.

The chain recombines TRBV2 with TRBJ2-7; TRBD1 matches 9 bases. Germline V lookup: CDR1 SNHLY, CDR2 FYNNEI. The CDR3 covers 16 residues. V shed 1 base and J 4 bases; nucleotides not matched to a gene: 8. The CDR3 bases are TGTGCCAGCAGTGAAGGGATGACAGGGGGGAGGTACGAGCAGTACTTC. Protein product: CASSEGMTGGRYEQYF.

The chain uses TRBV6-6 and TRBJ2-2, with TRBD1 matching over 10 bases. CDR1 is MNHNY, CDR2 SVGAGI, per germline (reference sequence). The CDR3 spans 16 residues. J gave up 7 bases and V 0 bases, and 5 bases lay outside the gene matches. In DNA form, the CDR3 reads TGTGCCAGCAGTTACTCCAGACAGGGGGCGAACGGGGAGCTGTTTTTT. Protein product: CASSYSRQGANGELFF.

The chain couples TRBV11-1 to TRBJ1-2, with D possibly matching TRBD1 (6 bases). Germline V gives CDR1 SGHAT, CDR2 FQDESV (reference sequence). The CDR3 consists of 17 residues. Trimming pared 0 bases from V and 4 bases from J, leaving 18 bases between. CDR3 coding DNA: TGTGCCAGCAGCTTAGCGCCAGTGTGGCAGGGGACCTATGGCTACACCTTC. This translates into CASSLAPVWQGTYGYTF.

This clone was detected only once. This chain joins TRBV15 and TRBJ1-2; possible D gene TRBD1, 5 bases. The CDR3 covers 13 residues. The germline V and J ends were trimmed by 3 bases and 1 base, with 6 bases remaining between them. The germline CDR1 and CDR2 sequences are LNHNV and YYDKDF (reference sequence). The CDR3 coding sequence is TGTGCCACCAGCAGCGGGGGTAACTATGGCTACACCTTC. Encoded protein: CATSSGGNYGYTF.

With regard to this clone: Other DNA sequences in the same sample also yield this CDR3. This chain connects TRBV19 to TRBJ2-1; D remains ambiguous. Between the trimmed V and J ends, which lost 3 bases and 4 bases, there was a span of 7 bases. The CDR3 extends over 13 amino acids. The germline V gene has CDR1 LNHDA and CDR2 SQIVND (reference sequence). CDR3 nucleotide sequence: TGTGCCAGTAGTATTCTGGAATACAATGAGCAGTTCTTC. Its translation is CASSILEYNEQFF.

This chain uses TRBV25-1 with TRBJ2-2; D not certain. The CDR3 totals 13 residues. Trimming pared 6 bases from V and 4 bases from J, leaving 9 bases between. Germline V lookup: CDR1 MGHDK, CDR2 SYGVNS. CDR3 DNA: TGTGCCAGCAGCTTTCTGCTCACCGGGGAGCTGTTTTTT. It translates to CASSFLLTGELFF.

The chain uses TRBV29-1 and TRBJ2-2; 10 bases fit TRBD2. With V trimmed by 6 bases and J by 6 bases, 7 bases remained unmatched. The CDR3 length is 14 residues. Germline V gene data show CDR1 as SQVTM and CDR2 as ANQGSEA. The CDR3 bases are TGCAGCGTACTCTCTAGCGGGAGTGCCGGGGAGCTGTTTTTT. Encoded protein: CSVLSSGSAGELFF.

The chain joins TRBV29-1 to TRBJ1-2, with D hard to call. V dropped 4 bases and J dropped 0 bases, with 12 bases sitting between them. Germline CDR1 and CDR2: SQVTM and ANQGSEA. The CDR3 length is 14 residues. In nucleotides, the CDR3 is TGCAGCGTTGTCCCCCGGGGAGCTAACTATGGCTACACCTTC. As protein: CSVVPRGANYGYTF.